Listed here are 12 T cell receptor beta chains from one sample, sequenced in a study of blood T cell repertoires in COVID-19. Produced via immunoSEQ multiplex PCR; TCRdb's table is partial and in-frame only. The table includes under 200,000 clones, approximately 90% detected once. The sequenced sample consisted of peripheral blood. Receptor source: a man younger than 30 with acute or convalescent COVID-19.

The rearrangement links TRBV5-1 to TRBJ2-5; 8 positions match TRBD2. Germline V gene sequence: CDR1 SGHRS, CDR2 YFSETQ. The V segment lost 4 bases and the J segment 5 bases; nucleotides outside the gene matches: 4. The CDR3 has 13 amino acids. CDR3 nucleotide sequence: TGCGCCAGCAGCCCGATAGCGGGGGAGACCCAGTACTTC. Amino acid sequence: CASSPIAGETQYF.

V usage is TRBV30 and J usage is TRBJ1-2; weak D call: TRBD1 (6 bases). Germline CDR1 GTSNPN, CDR2 SVGIG (reference sequence). The CDR3 loop spans 13 amino acids. The V gene lost 0 bases and the J gene lost 6 bases, with 11 bases spanning the gap. DNA of the CDR3: TGTGCCTGGAGTGTAGGGCAGGGGAATGGCTACACCTTC. Its translation: CAWSVGQGNGYTF.

Remarks on this clone: Relative to the germline gene, one junction end is altered; a read error may explain this. This sequence joins TRBV2 and TRBJ2-5, with 7 bases aligning to TRBD1. CDR3 length equals 14 residues. Germline CDR1 is SNHLY and CDR2 is FYNNEI. Here the CDR3 DNA reads TGTGCCAGCAGGGAAGGACAGGTACAAGAGACCCAGTACTTC. This encodes CASREGQVQETQYF.

The chain joins TRBV5-6 to TRBJ2-7; 7 bases are a match to TRBD1. Germline-derived CDR1 and CDR2 are SGHDT and YYEEEE. The CDR3 length is 14 residues. V lost 6 bases and J lost 0; bases outside the gene matches: 6. The CDR3 here is CASNPGTVSYEQYF. Written as DNA, the CDR3 is TGTGCCAGCAACCCCGGGACAGTCTCCTACGAGCAGTACTTC. Supplemented by reference TRBV5-6 and TRBJ2-7, the full variable domain reads DAGVTQSPTHLIKTRGQQVTLRCSPKSGHDTVSWYQQALGQGPQFIFQYYEEEERQRGNFPDRFSGHQFPNYSSELNVNALLLGDSALYLCASNPGTVSYEQYFGPGTRLTVT.

This clone was detected once. This chain joins TRBV5-1 and TRBJ2-5, with 10 bases matching TRBD2. CDR3 length: 18 residues. Germline CDR1 SGHRS, CDR2 YFSETQ. The J segment lost 2 bases and the V segment lost 4 bases, leaving 14 bases of the junction unmatched. The CDR3 bases are TGCGCCAGCAGCAATGGGGGTGGACTAGCGGTCACTCAAGAGACCCAGTACTTC. Its translation is CASSNGGGLAVTQETQYF.

This chain joins TRBV5-4 and TRBJ1-2; D possibly corresponds to TRBD1 (6 bases). The germline V and J ends were trimmed by 2 bases and 3 bases, with 14 bases remaining between them. Germline V gene lookup returns CDR1 SGHNT and CDR2 YYREEE (reference sequence). CDR3 length equals 15 residues. The CDR3 nucleotides read TGTGCCAGCAGCTTAAAGTCAGGGGCGGACTATGGCTACACCTTC. It yields the protein CASSLKSGADYGYTF.

The V call is TRBV2, the J call TRBJ2-7, with 10 bases aligning to TRBD1. V lost 4 bases and J lost 4; bases outside the gene matches: 4. The CDR3 spans 14 residues. Germline V gene lookup returns CDR1 SNHLY and CDR2 FYNNEI. CDR3 in amino acids: CASSGQGAEYEQYF. CDR3 in DNA: TGTGCCAGCAGTGGACAGGGGGCCGAATACGAGCAGTACTTC.

This sequence joins TRBV7-2 and TRBJ1-2; D unclear. CDR1 and CDR2 from the germline V gene are SGHTA and FQGNSA. This CDR3 has 14 amino acids. Trimming stripped 1 base from V and 4 bases from J, with 10 bases between. DNA for the CDR3: TGTGCCAGCAGCTTAGGCCAGGAGGCCTATGGCTACACCTTC. Amino acid sequence: CASSLGQEAYGYTF.

The rearrangement links TRBV7-9 to TRBJ1-2, with a possible D match to TRBD1 (5 bases). The germline gives CDR1 SEHNR, CDR2 FQNEAQ (reference sequence). V lost 0 bases and J 6 bases, leaving 8 bases between the germline ends. The CDR3 totals 13 residues. In nucleotides, the CDR3 is TGTGCCAGCAGCTTAGCGCCCAGGGATGGCTACACCTTC. Its protein is CASSLAPRDGYTF.

The rearrangement joins TRBV5-1 to TRBJ1-3, with D hard to call. Germline V gene sequence: CDR1 SGHRS, CDR2 YFSETQ. The V end lost 0 bases, the J end lost 4 bases, and 11 bases lay between the germline ends. The CDR3 extends over 15 amino acids. The CDR3 DNA sequence: TGCGCCAGCAGCTTGGACCCGCTGGAGGGAAACACCATATATTTT. The encoded protein is CASSLDPLEGNTIYF.

This chain joins TRBV9 and TRBJ2-3; unclear D gene. CDR1 and CDR2 (germline): SGDLS, YYNGEE. Trimming shortened V by 0 bases and J by 2 bases, and 7 bases separated the two germline ends. The CDR3 loop spans 14 amino acids. The CDR3 DNA is TGTGCCAGCAGCGTAGAGGCGGTCACAGATACGCAGTATTTT. It translates to CASSVEAVTDTQYF.

This chain links TRBV5-4 with TRBJ2-5, with a weak D call TRBD2 (5 bases). V was trimmed by 4 bases and J by 3 bases, leaving 13 bases between them. Germline CDR1 reads SGHNT; CDR2 reads YYREEE (reference sequence). The CDR3 extends over 14 amino acids. The CDR3 DNA sequence: TGTGCCAGCAGCGTAGCGTCGCATGAAGAGACCCAGTACTTC. Translated: CASSVASHEETQYF.